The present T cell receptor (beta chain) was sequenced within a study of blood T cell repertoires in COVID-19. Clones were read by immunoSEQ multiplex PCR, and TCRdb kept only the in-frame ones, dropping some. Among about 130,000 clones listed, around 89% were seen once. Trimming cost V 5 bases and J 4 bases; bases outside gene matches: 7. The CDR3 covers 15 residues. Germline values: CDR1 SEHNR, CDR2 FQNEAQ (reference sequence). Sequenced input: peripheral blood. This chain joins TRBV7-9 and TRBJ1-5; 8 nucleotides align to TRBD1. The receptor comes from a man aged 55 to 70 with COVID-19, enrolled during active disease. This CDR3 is CASSGGQGINQPQHF. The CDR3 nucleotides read TGTGCCAGCAGCGGTGGACAGGGCATTAATCAGCCCCAGCATTTT.